The 26 T cell receptor beta chains listed next were all sequenced from one sample in a study of T cell changes during pregnancy in multiple sclerosis. Profiled with immunoSEQ multiplex PCR; TCRdb holds only in-frame clones, not every one. This table has tens of thousands of clones, roughly 86% appearing once. Sequenced here: CD8+ T cells from peripheral blood mononuclear cells, sampled in the first trimester of pregnancy. These receptors were collected from a female donor in good health, enrolled as a control in a pregnancy study.

V and J are TRBV28 and TRBJ2-7; 8 bases line up with TRBD1. This CDR3 spans 14 amino acids. After removal of 8 bases from V and 6 bases from J, the junction contained 12 bases not matched to a gene. Per germline, CDR1 MDHEN and CDR2 SYDVKM. CDR3 protein: CASSTGEQVFEQYF. DNA of the CDR3: TGTGCCAGCTCGACAGGGGAACAAGTTTTCGAGCAGTACTTC.

The chain has TRBV19 and TRBJ2-1; 10 bases match TRBD2. V was pared by 1 base and J by 3 bases, with 6 bases of the junction left unmatched. The germline CDR1 and CDR2 sequences are LNHDA and SQIVND (reference sequence). This CDR3 region has 17 residues. This CDR3 reads CASSIVPSGRDYNEQFF. CDR3 DNA sequence: TGTGCCAGTAGTATAGTTCCTAGCGGGAGAGACTACAATGAGCAGTTCTTC.

The rearrangement uses TRBV6-5 and TRBJ1-2, with D uncertain. Germline CDR1 reads MNHEY; CDR2 reads SVGAGI. This CDR3 has 12 residues. Between the trimmed V and J ends, which lost 6 bases and 4 bases, there was a span of 9 bases. As DNA, the CDR3 is TGTGCCAGCAGCGCCTCAGGCTATGGCTACACCTTC. Encoded protein: CASSASGYGYTF.

V usage is TRBV27 and J usage is TRBJ2-1, with 12 bases lining up with TRBD2. The CDR3 is 18 amino acids. J gave up 2 bases and V 0 bases, and 5 bases lay outside the gene matches. Germline CDR1 MNHEY, CDR2 SMNVEV (reference sequence). The CDR3 bases are TGTGCCAGCAGTTTATCTTCTAGCGGGAGGGTCACCTACAATGAGCAGTTCTTC. Translation gives CASSLSSSGRVTYNEQFF.

The genes are TRBV7-9 and TRBJ2-1, with a possible D match to TRBD2 (5 bases). Germline loops: CDR1 SEHNR, CDR2 FQNEAQ (reference sequence). Trimming stripped 2 bases from V and 7 bases from J, with 21 bases between. This CDR3 is built from 17 residues. Here the CDR3 reads CASSLRTGQIGGNEQFF. The CDR3 region has the DNA TGTGCCAGCAGCTTAAGAACCGGCCAAATTGGAGGAAATGAGCAGTTCTTC.

This chain links TRBV29-1 with TRBJ2-7; D is unresolved. The CDR3 totals 11 residues. The germline V gene has CDR1 SQVTM and CDR2 ANQGSEA. V was clipped by 1 base and J by 6 bases, with 7 bases between them. CDR3 in amino acids: CSVEVSREQYF. CDR3 sequence (DNA): TGCAGCGTTGAAGTTTCCCGCGAGCAGTACTTC.

J is TRBJ2-7 and V is TRBV19; 8 bases match TRBD1. Germline-derived CDR1 and CDR2 are LNHDA and SQIVND (reference sequence). The CDR3 runs to 13 residues. V was pared by 10 bases and J by 0 bases, with 5 bases of the junction left unmatched. The CDR3 region is CATEDRVSYEQYF. In DNA form, the CDR3 reads TGTGCCACCGAGGACAGGGTCTCCTACGAGCAGTACTTC.

The rearrangement links TRBV6-1 to TRBJ2-7, with no clear D. V was trimmed by 2 bases and J by 0 bases, leaving 8 bases between them. This CDR3 comprises 14 residues. The germline gives CDR1 MNHNS, CDR2 SASEGT. The chain's CDR3 is CASSEWSRSYEQYF. DNA for the CDR3: TGTGCCAGCAGTGAATGGAGCCGCTCCTACGAGCAGTACTTC.

This clone appeared once. The chain links TRBV9 to TRBJ1-1; D is undetermined. The CDR3 is made up of 13 amino acids. CDR1 SGDLS and CDR2 YYNGEE come from the germline V gene. V lost 3 bases, J lost 8 bases, and 14 bases lay in between. The CDR3, as DNA: TGTGCCAGCAGCGCCCCGGGAGAGGTAGAAGCTTTCTTT. It is translated as CASSAPGEVEAFF.

This chain's CDR3 is CASSLRLAGTTDTQYF. The CDR3 DNA sequence: TGCGCCAGCAGCCTTCGACTAGCGGGGACCACAGATACGCAGTATTTT. The genes are TRBV5-1 and TRBJ2-3, with 11 bases identical to TRBD2. The CDR3 extends over 16 amino acids. The junction had 6 bases not matched to a gene; V was cut back by 4 bases and J by 2 bases. Germline CDR1 SGHRS, CDR2 YFSETQ.

The chain recombines TRBV7-8 with TRBJ1-5; D is uncertain. This CDR3 is 13 amino acids long. CDR1 SGHVS and CDR2 FQNEAQ come from the germline V gene. V was clipped by 3 bases and J by 4 bases, with 7 bases between them. In DNA, the CDR3 is TGTGCCAGCAGCTTGGGCCAAAATCAGCCCCAGCATTTT. Translation gives CASSLGQNQPQHF.

The rearrangement uses TRBV10-3 and TRBJ2-5; unclear D gene. Germline V CDR1 and CDR2: ENHRY, SYGVKD. Between the trimmed V and J ends, which lost 3 bases and 4 bases, there was a span of 3 bases. This CDR3 is built from 11 residues. DNA of the CDR3: TGTGCCATCAGTGATCTAGAGACCCAGTACTTC. It yields the protein CAISDLETQYF.

The chain is built from TRBV29-1 and TRBJ2-2, with TRBD1 matching over 10 bases. With V trimmed by 6 bases and J by 5 bases, 12 bases remained unmatched. Per the germline V gene, CDR1 is SQVTM and CDR2 is ANQGSEA. The CDR3 totals 16 residues. The CDR3 sequence: CSVIGSGQGRTGELFF. In DNA, the CDR3 is TGCAGCGTGATTGGATCGGGACAGGGGAGGACCGGGGAGCTGTTTTTT.

The chain links TRBV18 to TRBJ1-4; D is possibly TRBD1 (5 bases). CDR3 length: 14 residues. The germline CDR1 and CDR2 sequences are KGHSH and LQKENI. V lost 4 bases, J lost 6 bases, and 12 bases lay in between. As DNA, the CDR3 is TGTGCCAGCTCACTGCGGGGACTCGATGAAAAACTGTTTTTT. It specifies CASSLRGLDEKLFF.

Only one count was recorded for this clone. The gene calls are TRBV6-4 and TRBJ2-3, with 12 bases aligning to TRBD2. This CDR3 contains 16 residues. Germline loops: CDR1 MRHNA, CDR2 SNTAGT. The V and J ends lost 5 bases and 6 bases, in that order; junction bases with no gene match: 9. The CDR3 is CASSHASGGAMDTQYF. Written as DNA, the CDR3 is TGTGCCAGCAGTCACGCTAGCGGGGGGGCCATGGATACGCAGTATTTT.

This clone was counted many times. V gene TRBV2 combines with J gene TRBJ2-7; 14 positions match TRBD2. Germline lookup yields CDR1 SNHLY and CDR2 FYNNEI. This CDR3 is 17 amino acids long. The J segment lost 1 base and the V segment lost 7 bases, leaving 9 bases of the junction unmatched. The CDR3 DNA reads as TGTGCCAGCATCAAAGGACTAGCGGGGGGTAAATCCTACGAGCAGTACTTC. Translating gives CASIKGLAGGKSYEQYF. Full variable domain (missing parts from reference TRBV2 and TRBJ2-7): EPEVTQTPSHQVTQMGQEVILRCVPISNHLYFYWYRQILGQKVEFLVSFYNNEISEKSEIFDDQFSVERPDGSNFTLKIRSTKLEDSAMYFCASIKGLAGGKSYEQYFGPGTRLTVT.

This rearrangement joins TRBV18 to TRBJ2-1, with 10 bases fitting TRBD2. The V and J ends lost 5 bases and 2 bases, in that order; junction bases with no gene match: 3. The V gene's germline CDR1 is KGHSH and CDR2 LQKENI. The CDR3 length is 15 residues. CDR3 loop: CASSSLAGAYNEQFF. The CDR3 nucleotides read TGTGCCAGCTCATCGCTAGCGGGGGCCTACAATGAGCAGTTCTTC.

This clone was observed a single time. This rearrangement joins TRBV5-5 to TRBJ1-2; 7 bases align to TRBD1. Germline values: CDR1 SGHKS, CDR2 YYEKEE (reference sequence). V lost 4 bases, J lost 2 bases, and 8 bases stayed unmatched. This CDR3 is 15 amino acids long. The CDR3 spells CASSPRDSPNYGYTF. CDR3 DNA: TGTGCCAGCAGCCCCCGGGACAGCCCAAACTATGGCTACACCTTC.

This chain joins TRBV7-8 and TRBJ2-1, with TRBD1 matching 7 bases. This CDR3 has 18 amino acids. With V trimmed by 5 bases and J by 0 bases, 13 bases remained unmatched. Germline V lookup: CDR1 SGHVS, CDR2 FQNEAQ. In DNA, the CDR3 is TGTGCCAGCAGCGCTCCCGACAGGGCCTCCCCCTCCTACAATGAGCAGTTCTTC. This encodes CASSAPDRASPSYNEQFF.

The CDR3 reads CSAKTDPNYGYTF. The CDR3 coding sequence is TGCAGCGCAAAGACAGACCCAAACTATGGCTACACCTTC. The V and J genes are TRBV29-1 and TRBJ1-2, with D possibly being TRBD1 (5 bases). The CDR3 totals 13 residues. Trimming left V 7 bases short and J 2 bases short, with 14 bases between. Germline values: CDR1 SQVTM, CDR2 ANQGSEA.

Concerning this clone itself: The same CDR3 can be traced to other DNA sequences in this sample. V gene TRBV27 combines with J gene TRBJ2-1; D perhaps matches TRBD2 (6 bases). Germline CDR1 is MNHEY and CDR2 is SMNVEV (reference sequence). CDR3 length: 14 residues. Trimming pared 4 bases from V and 0 bases from J, leaving 7 bases between. The CDR3 spells CASSWGDSYNEQFF. CDR3 coding DNA: TGTGCCAGCAGTTGGGGGGACTCCTACAATGAGCAGTTCTTC.

This chain uses TRBV2 with TRBJ2-7; TRBD2 is a possible D gene (7 bases). Trimming pared 0 bases from V and 9 bases from J, leaving 21 bases between. The CDR3 spans 16 residues. CDR1 SNHLY and CDR2 FYNNEI come from the germline V gene. This chain's CDR3 is CASSEAKRGGGPVQYF. CDR3 nucleotide sequence: TGTGCCAGCAGTGAAGCCAAGAGGGGGGGAGGGCCTGTGCAGTACTTC. The full variable domain, completed using reference TRBV2 and TRBJ2-7, is EPEVTQTPSHQVTQMGQEVILRCVPISNHLYFYWYRQILGQKVEFLVSFYNNEISEKSEIFDDQFSVERPDGSNFTLKIRSTKLEDSAMYFCASSEAKRGGGPVQYFGPGTRLTVT.

This clone has more than one count but fewer than ten. The chain recombines TRBV6-4 with TRBJ2-1; 13 bases fit TRBD2. CDR3 length: 15 residues. CDR1 is MRHNA, CDR2 SNTAGT, per germline. After removal of 6 bases from V and 5 bases from J, the junction contained 4 bases not matched to a gene. Here the CDR3 DNA reads TGTGCCAGCAGCTTAGGGACTAGCGGGGACAATGAGCAGTTCTTC. It is translated as CASSLGTSGDNEQFF.

CDR3 loop: CASSIRSTSYNSPLHF. For the CDR3, the DNA is TGTGCCAGCAGCATCCGCAGTACCTCCTATAATTCACCCCTCCACTTT. The chain is built from TRBV7-2 and TRBJ1-6; D call uncertain. Germline V lookup: CDR1 SGHTA, CDR2 FQGNSA. The CDR3 is made up of 16 amino acids. Trimming shortened V by 5 bases and J by 0 bases, and 11 bases separated the two germline ends.

The J gene is TRBJ2-7, the V gene TRBV6-5; D is perhaps TRBD2 (5 bases). The CDR3 consists of 15 residues. Deletions cut 6 bases from V and 0 bases from J, with 15 bases between. Germline V CDR1 and CDR2: MNHEY, SVGAGI. The CDR3 DNA reads as TGTGCCAGCAGCGAGGAACCAACTAGCTCCTACGAGCAGTACTTC. As protein: CASSEEPTSSYEQYF.

V is TRBV19 and J is TRBJ2-3; 13 positions match TRBD2. This CDR3 is built from 14 residues. In germline, CDR1 is LNHDA, CDR2 SQIVND (reference sequence). V lost 6 bases to trimming and J lost 7 bases; unmatched junction nucleotides: 4. CDR3 loop: CASSPLAGGNTQYF. CDR3 coding DNA: TGTGCCAGTAGCCCACTAGCGGGGGGGAATACGCAGTATTTT.